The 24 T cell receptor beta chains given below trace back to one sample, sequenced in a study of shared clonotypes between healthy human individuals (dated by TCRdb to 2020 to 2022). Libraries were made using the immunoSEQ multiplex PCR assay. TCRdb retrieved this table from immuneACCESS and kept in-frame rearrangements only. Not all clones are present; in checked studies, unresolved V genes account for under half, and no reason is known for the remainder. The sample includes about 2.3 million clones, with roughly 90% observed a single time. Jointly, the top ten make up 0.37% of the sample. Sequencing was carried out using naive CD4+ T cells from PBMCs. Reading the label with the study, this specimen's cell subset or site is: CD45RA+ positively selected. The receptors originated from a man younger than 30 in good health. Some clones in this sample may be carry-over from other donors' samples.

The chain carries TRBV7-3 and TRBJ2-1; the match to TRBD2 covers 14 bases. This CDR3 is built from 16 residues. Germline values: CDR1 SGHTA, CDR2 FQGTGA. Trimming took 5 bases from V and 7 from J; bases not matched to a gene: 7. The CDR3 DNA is TGTGCCAGCAGCCAGGGACTAGCGGGAGAGTGGAATGAGCAGTTCTTC. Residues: CASSQGLAGEWNEQFF.

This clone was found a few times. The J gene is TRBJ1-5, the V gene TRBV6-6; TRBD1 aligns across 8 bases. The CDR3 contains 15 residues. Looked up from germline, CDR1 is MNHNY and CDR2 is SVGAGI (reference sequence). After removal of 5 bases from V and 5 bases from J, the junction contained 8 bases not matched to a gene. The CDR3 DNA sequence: TGTGCCAGCAGTACCGGACAGGGCCTTGATCAGCCCCAGCATTTT. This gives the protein CASSTGQGLDQPQHF.

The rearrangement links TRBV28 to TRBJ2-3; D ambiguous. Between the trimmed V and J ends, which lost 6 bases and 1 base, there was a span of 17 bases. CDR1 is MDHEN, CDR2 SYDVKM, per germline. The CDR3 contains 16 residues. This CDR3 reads CASRLDRSRGTDTQYF. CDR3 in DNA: TGTGCCAGCAGATTAGATAGGTCCCGCGGCACAGATACGCAGTATTTT.

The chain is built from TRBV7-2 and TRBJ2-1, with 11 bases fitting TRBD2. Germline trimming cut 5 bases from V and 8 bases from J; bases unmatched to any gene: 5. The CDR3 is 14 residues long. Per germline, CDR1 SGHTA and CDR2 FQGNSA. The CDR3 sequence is CASSITSGGYEQFF. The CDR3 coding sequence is TGTGCCAGCAGCATCACTAGCGGGGGCTATGAGCAGTTCTTC. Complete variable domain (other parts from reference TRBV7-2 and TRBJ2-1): GAGVSQSPSNKVTEKGKDVELRCDPISGHTALYWYRQSLGQGLEFLIYFQGNSAPDKSGLPSDRFSAERTGGSVSTLTIQRTQQEDSAVYLCASSITSGGYEQFFGPGTRLTVL.

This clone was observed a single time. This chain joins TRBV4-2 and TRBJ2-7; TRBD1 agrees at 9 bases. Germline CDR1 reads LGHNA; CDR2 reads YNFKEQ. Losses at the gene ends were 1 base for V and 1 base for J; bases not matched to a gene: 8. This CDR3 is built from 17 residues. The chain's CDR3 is CASSQVQSQGASYEQYF. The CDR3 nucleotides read TGTGCCAGCAGCCAAGTCCAGTCACAGGGGGCGTCCTACGAGCAGTACTTC.

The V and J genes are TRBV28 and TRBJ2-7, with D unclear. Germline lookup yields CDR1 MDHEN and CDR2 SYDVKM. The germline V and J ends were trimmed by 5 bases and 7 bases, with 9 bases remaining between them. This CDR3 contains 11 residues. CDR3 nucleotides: TGTGCCAGCAGTCCCCGTGGGGAGCAGTACTTC. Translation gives CASSPRGEQYF.

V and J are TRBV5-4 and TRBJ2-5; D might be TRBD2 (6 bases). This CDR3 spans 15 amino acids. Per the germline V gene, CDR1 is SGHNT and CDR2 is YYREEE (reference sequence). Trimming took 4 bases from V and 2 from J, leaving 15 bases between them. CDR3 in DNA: TGTGCCAGCAGCCCCTATCGTGGGGGGCAAGAGACCCAGTACTTC. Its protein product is CASSPYRGGQETQYF.

The CDR3 bases are TGTGCCAGGGGAGGCAGGGGGCAAGAGACCCAGTACTTC. It specifies CARGGRGQETQYF. The J gene is TRBJ2-5, the V gene TRBV2, with D possibly being TRBD1 (7 bases). CDR1 and CDR2 from the germline V gene are SNHLY and FYNNEI. CDR3 length equals 13 residues. V was cut by 9 bases and J by 2 bases, with 13 bases left in between.

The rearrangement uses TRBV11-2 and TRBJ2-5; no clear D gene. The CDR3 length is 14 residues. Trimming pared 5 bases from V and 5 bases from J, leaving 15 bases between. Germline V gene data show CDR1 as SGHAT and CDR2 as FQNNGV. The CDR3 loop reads CASSPTVLVETQYF. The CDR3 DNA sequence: TGTGCCAGCAGCCCGACTGTCCTGGTGGAGACCCAGTACTTC.

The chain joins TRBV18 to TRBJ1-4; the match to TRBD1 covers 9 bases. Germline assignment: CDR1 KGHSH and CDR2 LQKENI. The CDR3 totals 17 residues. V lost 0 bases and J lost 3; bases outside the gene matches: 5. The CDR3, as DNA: TGTGCCAGCTCACCACCGATCGGACAGGGGTCTAATGAAAAACTGTTTTTT. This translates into CASSPPIGQGSNEKLFF.

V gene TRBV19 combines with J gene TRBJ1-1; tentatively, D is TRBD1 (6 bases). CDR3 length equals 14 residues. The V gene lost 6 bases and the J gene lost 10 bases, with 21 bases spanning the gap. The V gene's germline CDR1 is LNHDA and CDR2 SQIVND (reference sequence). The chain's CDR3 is CASSESGTPIRAFF. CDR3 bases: TGTGCCAGTAGCGAAAGCGGGACACCCATCCGAGCTTTCTTT.

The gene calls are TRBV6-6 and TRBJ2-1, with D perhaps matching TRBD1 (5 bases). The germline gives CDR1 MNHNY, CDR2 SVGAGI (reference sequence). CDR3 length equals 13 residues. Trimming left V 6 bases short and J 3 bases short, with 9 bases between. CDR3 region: CASRKDNYNEQFF. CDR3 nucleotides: TGTGCCAGCAGAAAGGACAACTACAATGAGCAGTTCTTC.

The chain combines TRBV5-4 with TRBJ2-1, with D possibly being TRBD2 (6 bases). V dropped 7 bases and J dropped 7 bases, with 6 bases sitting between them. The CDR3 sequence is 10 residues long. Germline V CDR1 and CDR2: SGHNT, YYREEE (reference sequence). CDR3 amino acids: CASGGNEQFF. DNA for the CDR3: TGTGCCAGCGGGGGGAATGAGCAGTTCTTC.

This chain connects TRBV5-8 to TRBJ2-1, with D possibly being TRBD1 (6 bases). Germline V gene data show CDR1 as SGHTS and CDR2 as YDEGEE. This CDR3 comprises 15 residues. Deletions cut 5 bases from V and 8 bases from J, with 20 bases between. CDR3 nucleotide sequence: TGTGCCAGCAGATACAGGGTTGATTATGTCGATGAGCAGTTCTTC. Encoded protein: CASRYRVDYVDEQFF. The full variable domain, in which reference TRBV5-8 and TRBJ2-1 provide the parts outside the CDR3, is EAGVTQSPTHLIKTRGQQATLRCSPISGHTSVYWYQQALGLGLQFLLWYDEGEERNRGNFPPRFSGRQFPNYSSELNVNALELEDSALYLCASRYRVDYVDEQFFGPGTRLTVL.

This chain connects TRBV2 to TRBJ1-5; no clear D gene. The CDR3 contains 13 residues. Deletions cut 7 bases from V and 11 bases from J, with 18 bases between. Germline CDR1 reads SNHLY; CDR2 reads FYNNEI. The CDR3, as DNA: TGTGCCAGCAACCTATTTAACGAGGCGTCCCAGCATTTT. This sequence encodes CASNLFNEASQHF.

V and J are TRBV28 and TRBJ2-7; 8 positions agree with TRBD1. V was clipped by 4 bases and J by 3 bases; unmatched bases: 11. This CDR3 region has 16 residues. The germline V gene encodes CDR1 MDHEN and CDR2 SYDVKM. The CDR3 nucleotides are TGTGCCAGCAGTTACCCCTTTCTTGGACAGGGCTACGAGCAGTACTTC. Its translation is CASSYPFLGQGYEQYF.

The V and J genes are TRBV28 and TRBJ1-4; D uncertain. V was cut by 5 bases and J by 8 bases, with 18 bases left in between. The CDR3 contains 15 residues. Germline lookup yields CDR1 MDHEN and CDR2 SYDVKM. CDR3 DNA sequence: TGTGCCAGCAGTCCCAGCTCTCTTCCGGGGGAAAAACTGTTTTTT. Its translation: CASSPSSLPGEKLFF.

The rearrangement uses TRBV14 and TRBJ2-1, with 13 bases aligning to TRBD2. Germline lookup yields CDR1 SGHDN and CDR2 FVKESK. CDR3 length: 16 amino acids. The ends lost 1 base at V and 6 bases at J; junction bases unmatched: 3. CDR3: CASSQGTSGRTNEQFF. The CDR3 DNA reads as TGTGCCAGCAGCCAAGGGACTAGCGGGAGAACCAATGAGCAGTTCTTC.

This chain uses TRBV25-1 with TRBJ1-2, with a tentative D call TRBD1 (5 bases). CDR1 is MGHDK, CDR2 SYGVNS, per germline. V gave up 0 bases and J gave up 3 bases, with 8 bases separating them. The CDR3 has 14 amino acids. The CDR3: CASSEYGGDYGYTF. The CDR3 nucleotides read TGTGCCAGCAGTGAATACGGGGGAGACTATGGCTACACCTTC.

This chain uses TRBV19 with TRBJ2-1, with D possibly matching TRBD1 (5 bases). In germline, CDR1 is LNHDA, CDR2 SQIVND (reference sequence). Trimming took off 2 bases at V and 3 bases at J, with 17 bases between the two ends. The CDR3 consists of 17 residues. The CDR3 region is CASSISSQGEYYNEQFF. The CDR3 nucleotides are TGTGCCAGTAGTATATCGTCCCAGGGTGAGTACTACAATGAGCAGTTCTTC.

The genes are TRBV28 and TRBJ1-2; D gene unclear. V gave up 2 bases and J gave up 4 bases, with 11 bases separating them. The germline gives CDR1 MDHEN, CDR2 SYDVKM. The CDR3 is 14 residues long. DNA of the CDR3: TGTGCCAGCAGTTTAATTTCCAGGATCTATGGCTACACCTTC. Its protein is CASSLISRIYGYTF.

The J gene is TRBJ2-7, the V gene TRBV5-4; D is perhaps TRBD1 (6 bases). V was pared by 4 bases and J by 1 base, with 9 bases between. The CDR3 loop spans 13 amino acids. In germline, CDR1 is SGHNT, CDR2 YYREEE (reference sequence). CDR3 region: CASSAQGSYEQYF. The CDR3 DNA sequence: TGTGCCAGCAGCGCGCAGGGGTCCTACGAGCAGTACTTC.

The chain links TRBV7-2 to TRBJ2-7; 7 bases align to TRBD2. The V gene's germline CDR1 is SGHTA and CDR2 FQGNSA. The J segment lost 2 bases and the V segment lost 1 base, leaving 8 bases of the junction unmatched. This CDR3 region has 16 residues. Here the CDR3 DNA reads TGTGCCAGCAGCTTAGATGGGGGGGGGTCGCCCTACGAGCAGTACTTC. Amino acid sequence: CASSLDGGGSPYEQYF.

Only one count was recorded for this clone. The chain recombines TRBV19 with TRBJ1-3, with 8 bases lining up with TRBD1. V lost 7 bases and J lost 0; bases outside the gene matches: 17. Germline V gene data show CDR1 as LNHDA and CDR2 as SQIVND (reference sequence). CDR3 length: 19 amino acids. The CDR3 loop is CASINDRGHTTYSGNTIYF. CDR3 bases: TGTGCCAGTATTAACGACAGGGGACACACGACGTACTCTGGAAACACCATATATTTT.